This is a list of T cell receptor beta chains from one sample in a study of cytotoxic CD8 clonotypes in ibrutinib-treated CLL. Profiled with immunoSEQ multiplex PCR; TCRdb holds only in-frame clones, not every one. The table records fewer than 150,000 clones, around 80% of them present only once. The sample here was PBMCs, taken after 24 months of ibrutinib treatment. The receptor set was obtained from a human donor with chronic lymphocytic leukemia. The CDR3 runs from the conserved cysteine through the conserved F or W. The order of the fields is V gene, D gene, clone size, J gene, CDR3 protein, CDR3 DNA. D genes are given only for firm matches. Size is omitted from some rows. Given values are once, few, many or a class for expanded clones.

v_gene: TRBV28
d_gene: TRBD2
abundance: .
j_gene: TRBJ2-7
CDR3aa: CASETSGGTYEQYF
CDR3nt: TGTGCCAGCGAGACTAGCGGGGGAACCTACGAGCAGTACTTC

v_gene: TRBV7-2
d_gene: TRBD1
abundance: once
j_gene: TRBJ1-6
CDR3aa: CASSRDRDNSPLHF
CDR3nt: TGTGCCAGCAGCCGGGACAGGGATAATTCACCCCTCCACTTT

v_gene: TRBV6-5
d_gene: TRBD1
abundance: .
j_gene: TRBJ2-3
CDR3aa: CASSVQGFPDTQYF
CDR3nt: TGTGCCAGCAGTGTACAGGGGTTTCCAGATACGCAGTATTTT

v_gene: TRBV18
d_gene: TRBD1
abundance: .
j_gene: TRBJ1-2
CDR3aa: CASSPRGQGSYGYTF
CDR3nt: TGTGCCAGCTCACCACGGGGACAGGGGTCATATGGCTACACCTTC

v_gene: TRBV7-2
d_gene: .
abundance: few
j_gene: TRBJ1-6
CDR3aa: CASSLLGRTKRLHF
CDR3nt: TGTGCCAGCAGCCTCCTTGGTAGGACGAAGAGGCTCCACTTT

v_gene: TRBV6-1
d_gene: .
abundance: .
j_gene: TRBJ1-5
CDR3aa: CASSDRLNQPQHF
CDR3nt: TGTGCCAGCAGTGACAGATTGAATCAGCCCCAGCATTTT

v_gene: TRBV7-2
d_gene: TRBD2
abundance: .
j_gene: TRBJ2-7
CDR3aa: CASSLSVTSVRSSYEQYF
CDR3nt: TGTGCCAGCAGCTTATCCGTGACTAGCGTTCGGAGCTCCTACGAGCAGTACTTC

v_gene: TRBV18
d_gene: .
abundance: .
j_gene: TRBJ2-5
CDR3aa: CASSLGVQETQYF
CDR3nt: TGTGCCAGCTCACTAGGGGTTCAAGAGACCCAGTACTTC

v_gene: TRBV28
d_gene: TRBD1
abundance: once
j_gene: TRBJ2-6
CDR3aa: CASSDRVSGANVLTF
CDR3nt: TGTGCCAGCAGCGACAGGGTCTCTGGGGCCAACGTCCTGACTTTC

v_gene: TRBV7-2
d_gene: .
abundance: .
j_gene: TRBJ1-2
CDR3aa: CASSLQPAASDYGYTF
CDR3nt: TGTGCCAGCAGTCTACAACCGGCCGCGTCGGACTATGGCTACACCTTC

v_gene: TRBV28
d_gene: .
abundance: .
j_gene: TRBJ1-1
CDR3aa: CASSPPRGAFFEAFF
CDR3nt: TGTGCCAGCAGTCCCCCCCGGGGTGCGTTCTTCGAAGCTTTCTTT

v_gene: TRBV29-1
d_gene: .
abundance: .
j_gene: TRBJ2-1
CDR3aa: CSVKDSSFEDQFF
CDR3nt: TGCAGCGTGAAGGACTCTTCGTTCGAAGACCAGTTCTTC

v_gene: TRBV18
d_gene: .
abundance: .
j_gene: TRBJ1-1
CDR3aa: CASSPTRRQAPVNTEAFF
CDR3nt: TGTGCCAGCTCACCCACGAGGCGACAGGCCCCGGTGAACACTGAAGCTTTCTTT

v_gene: TRBV11-2
d_gene: .
abundance: .
j_gene: TRBJ1-3
CDR3aa: CASSSTVHSGNTIYF
CDR3nt: TGTGCCAGCAGCTCCACAGTACACTCTGGAAACACCATATATTTT

v_gene: TRBV30
d_gene: .
abundance: few
j_gene: TRBJ1-1
CDR3aa: CAWSVLGLSTEAFF
CDR3nt: TGTGCCTGGAGTGTACTAGGTTTGTCCACTGAAGCTTTCTTT